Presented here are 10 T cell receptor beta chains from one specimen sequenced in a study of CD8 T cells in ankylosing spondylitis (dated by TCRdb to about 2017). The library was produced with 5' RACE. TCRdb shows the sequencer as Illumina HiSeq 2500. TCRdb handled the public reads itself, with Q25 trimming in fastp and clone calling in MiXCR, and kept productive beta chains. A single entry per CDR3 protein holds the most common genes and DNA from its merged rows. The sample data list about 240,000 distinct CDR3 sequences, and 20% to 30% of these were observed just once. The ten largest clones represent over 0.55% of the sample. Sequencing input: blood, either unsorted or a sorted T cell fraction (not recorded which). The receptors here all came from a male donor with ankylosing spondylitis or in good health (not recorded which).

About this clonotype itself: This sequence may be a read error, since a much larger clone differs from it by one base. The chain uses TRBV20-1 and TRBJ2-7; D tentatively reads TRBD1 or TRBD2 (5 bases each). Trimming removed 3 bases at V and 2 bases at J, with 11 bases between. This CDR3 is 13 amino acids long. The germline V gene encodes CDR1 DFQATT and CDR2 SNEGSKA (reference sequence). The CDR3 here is CSASWDPAYEQYF. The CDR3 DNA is TGCAGTGCTAGCTGGGACCCTGCCTACGAGCAGTACTTC.

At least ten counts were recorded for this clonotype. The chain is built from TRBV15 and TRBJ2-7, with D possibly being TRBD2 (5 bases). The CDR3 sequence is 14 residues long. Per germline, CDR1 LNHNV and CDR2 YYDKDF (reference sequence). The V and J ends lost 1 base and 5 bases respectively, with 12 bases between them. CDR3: CATSRVGSGNEQYF. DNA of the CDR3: TGTGCCACCAGCAGAGTGGGTTCGGGGAACGAGCAGTACTTC. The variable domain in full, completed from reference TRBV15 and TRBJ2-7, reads DAMVIQNPRYQVTQFGKPVTLSCSQTLNHNVMYWYQQKSSQAPKLLFHYYDKDFNNEADTPDNFQSRRPNTSFCFLDIRSPGLGDTAMYLCATSRVGSGNEQYFGPGTRLTVT.

CDR3 region: CASSYVGQGYTF. The CDR3 bases are TGTGCCAGCAGTTACGTGGGACAGGGCTACACCTTC. This chain connects TRBV6-5 to TRBJ1-2; 7 nucleotides match TRBD1. CDR3 length: 12 residues. CDR1 and CDR2 from the germline V gene are MNHEY and SVGAGI. V lost 2 bases to trimming and J lost 8 bases; unmatched junction nucleotides: 2.

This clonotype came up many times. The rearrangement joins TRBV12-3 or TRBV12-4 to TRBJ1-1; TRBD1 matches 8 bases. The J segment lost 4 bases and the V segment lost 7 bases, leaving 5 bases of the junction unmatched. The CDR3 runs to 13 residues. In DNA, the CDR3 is TGTGCCAGCACCCGAACAGGGGGCACTGAAGCTTTCTTT. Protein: CASTRTGGTEAFF.

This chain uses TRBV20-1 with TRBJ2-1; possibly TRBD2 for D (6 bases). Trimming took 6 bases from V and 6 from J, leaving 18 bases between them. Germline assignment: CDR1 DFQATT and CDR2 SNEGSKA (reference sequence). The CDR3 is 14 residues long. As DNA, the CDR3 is TGCAGTGCGGCCGTGGCGGGGATCGTCAATGAGCAGTTCTTC. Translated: CSAAVAGIVNEQFF.

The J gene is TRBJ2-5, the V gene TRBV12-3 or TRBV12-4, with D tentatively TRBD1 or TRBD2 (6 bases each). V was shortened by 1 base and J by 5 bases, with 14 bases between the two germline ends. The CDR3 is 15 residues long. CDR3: CASSLGGGSPETQYF. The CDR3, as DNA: TGTGCCAGCAGTTTAGGAGGGGGGTCCCCGGAGACCCAGTACTTC.

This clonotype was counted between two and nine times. The DNA of the CDR3 is TGTGCCAGCAGTAGGATGGCGAGCTCCTACAATGAGCAGTTCTTC. It encodes CASSRMASSYNEQFF. The chain links TRBV7-9 to TRBJ2-1; D not resolved. The CDR3 spans 15 residues. V was clipped by 6 bases and J by 0 bases, with 12 bases between them. The V gene's germline CDR1 is SEHNR and CDR2 FQNEAQ (reference sequence).

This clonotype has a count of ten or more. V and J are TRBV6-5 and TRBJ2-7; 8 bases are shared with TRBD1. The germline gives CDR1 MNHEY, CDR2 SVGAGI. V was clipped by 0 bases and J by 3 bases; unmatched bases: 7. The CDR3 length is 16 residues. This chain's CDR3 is CASSYSPGTGGYEQYF. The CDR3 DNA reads TGTGCCAGCAGTTACTCGCCGGGAACAGGGGGCTACGAGCAGTACTTC.

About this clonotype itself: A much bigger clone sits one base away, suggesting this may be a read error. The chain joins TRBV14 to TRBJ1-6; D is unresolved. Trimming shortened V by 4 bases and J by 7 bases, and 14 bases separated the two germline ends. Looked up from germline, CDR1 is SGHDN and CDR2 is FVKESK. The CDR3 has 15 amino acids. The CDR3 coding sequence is TGTGCCAGCAGCCCTCAGGTCTCGGGGAATTCACCCCTCCACTTT. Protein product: CASSPQVSGNSPLHF.

In DNA form, the CDR3 reads TGTGCCAGTAGTATAATTGCGGGGCAAGAGACCCAGTACTTC. Translated, it gives CASSIIAGQETQYF. The rearrangement joins TRBV19 to TRBJ2-5; TRBD2 might be the D (6 bases). V was clipped by 2 bases and J by 2 bases, with 9 bases between them. Germline V gives CDR1 LNHDA, CDR2 SQIVND (reference sequence). The CDR3 covers 14 residues.